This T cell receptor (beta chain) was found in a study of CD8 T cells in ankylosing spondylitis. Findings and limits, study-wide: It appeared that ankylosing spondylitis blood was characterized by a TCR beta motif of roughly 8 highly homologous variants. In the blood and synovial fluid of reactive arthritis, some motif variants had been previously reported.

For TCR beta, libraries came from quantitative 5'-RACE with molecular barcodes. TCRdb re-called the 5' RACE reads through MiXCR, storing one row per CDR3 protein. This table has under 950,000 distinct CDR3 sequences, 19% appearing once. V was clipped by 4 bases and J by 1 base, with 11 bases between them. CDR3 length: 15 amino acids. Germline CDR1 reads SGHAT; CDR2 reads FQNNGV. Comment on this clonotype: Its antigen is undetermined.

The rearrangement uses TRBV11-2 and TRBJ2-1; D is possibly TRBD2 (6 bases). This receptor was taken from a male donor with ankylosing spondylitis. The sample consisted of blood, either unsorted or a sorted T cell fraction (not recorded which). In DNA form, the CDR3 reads TGTGCCAGCAGCTGGGGGGACTTGTCCTACAATGAGCAGTTCTTC. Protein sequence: CASSWGDLSYNEQFF.